This paragraph reports one T cell receptor (beta chain). Assignment of participants to cohorts was predicated upon participant-reported clinical history. Authors' methods: For nucleated cells, counts were estimated from reference gene primer amplification. Clones were sequenced by immunoSEQ multiplex PCR, and TCRdb holds only the in-frame ones, with some missing. V and J calls and clone size are given by that table; D and trimming were obtained from the DNA. The sample includes over 250,000 clones, approximately 90% seen only once; the top ten take roughly 2%. This sample is drawn from a study of blood T cell repertoires in COVID-19. Germline V CDR1 and CDR2: LNHDA, SQIVND (reference sequence). Germline trimming cut 7 bases from V and 8 bases from J; bases unmatched to any gene: 8. This CDR3 spans 13 amino acids.

Sequences were obtained from PBMCs or T cells enriched from blood (not recorded which). The chain combines TRBV19 with TRBJ2-1; 7 bases are shared with TRBD2. This sequence originates from a woman aged 60-70 years in a cohort exposed to, infected with or recovered from COVID-19 (not recorded which). As DNA, the CDR3 is TGTGCCAGTACGGGGGAGGGCCTTGATGAGCAGTTCTTC. Amino acid sequence: CASTGEGLDEQFF.